This TCR beta chain was observed in a study of vaccination and CD4 T cells after COVID-19. The Oncomine TCR Beta short-read assay was applied to DNA of cultured CD4+ T cells. TCRdb re-derived calls from the PCR reads in MiXCR, one entry per CDR3 protein. The sample records fewer than 20,000 distinct CDR3 sequences, 52% being singletons. A remark on this clonotype: What it recognizes is unknown.

Between the trimmed V and J ends, which lost 8 bases and 2 bases, there was a span of 12 bases. The germline V gene encodes CDR1 SNHLY and CDR2 FYNNEI. The CDR3 has 13 residues. Treatment specified: roughly nine-day PBMC culture with coronavirus spike peptide pools or control peptides (ViraFEST assay). The chain has TRBV2 and TRBJ2-5; D is unresolved. This TCR came from a human donor who had recovered from COVID-19. The sequenced sample was CD4+ T cells from blood, cultured in vitro, obtained before SARS-CoV-2 vaccination. CDR3 sequence: CASGVERQETQYF. The DNA for the CDR3 is TGTGCCAGCGGGGTAGAGAGGCAAGAGACCCAGTACTTC.